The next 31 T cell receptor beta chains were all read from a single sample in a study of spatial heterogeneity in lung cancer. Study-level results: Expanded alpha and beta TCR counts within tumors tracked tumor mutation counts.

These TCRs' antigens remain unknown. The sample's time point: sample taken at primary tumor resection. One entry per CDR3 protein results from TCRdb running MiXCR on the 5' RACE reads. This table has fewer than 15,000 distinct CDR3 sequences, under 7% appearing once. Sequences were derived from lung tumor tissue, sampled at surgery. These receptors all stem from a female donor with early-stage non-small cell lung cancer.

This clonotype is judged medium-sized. CDR3 sequence (DNA): TGTGCCAGCAGCCGCGGGACAGAGATTGAAAAACTGTTTTTT. It codes for CASSRGTEIEKLFF. The chain combines TRBV6-1 with TRBJ1-4; 7 nucleotides align to TRBD1. V shed 6 bases, J shed 7 bases, and the junction held 8 bases outside the gene matches. Germline loops: CDR1 MNHNS, CDR2 SASEGT. CDR3 length: 14 amino acids.

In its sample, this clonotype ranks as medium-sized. As DNA, the CDR3 is TGTGCCATTATAAAAATTGGGAGCTCCTACGAGCAGTACTTC. Its protein is CAIIKIGSSYEQYF. This chain uses TRBV7-2 with TRBJ2-7, with D possibly matching TRBD2 (5 bases). This CDR3 is built from 14 residues. Germline V gene sequence: CDR1 SGHTA, CDR2 FQGNSA. The ends were cut back, 10 bases at V and 0 bases at J, with 16 bases in the middle.

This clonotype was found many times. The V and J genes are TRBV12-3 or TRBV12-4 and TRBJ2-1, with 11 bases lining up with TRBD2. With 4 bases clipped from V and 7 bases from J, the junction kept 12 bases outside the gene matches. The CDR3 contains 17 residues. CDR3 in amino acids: CASSSGSGGARRNEQFF. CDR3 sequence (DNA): TGTGCCAGCAGTTCCGGTAGCGGGGGGGCCAGGAGAAATGAGCAGTTCTTC.

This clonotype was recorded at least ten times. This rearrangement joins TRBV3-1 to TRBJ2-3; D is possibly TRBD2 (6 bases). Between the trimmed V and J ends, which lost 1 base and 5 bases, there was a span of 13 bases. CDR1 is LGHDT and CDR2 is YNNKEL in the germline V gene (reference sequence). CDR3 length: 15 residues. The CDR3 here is CASSQVSGGVDTQYF. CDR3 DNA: TGTGCCAGCAGCCAAGTATCTGGCGGGGTAGATACGCAGTATTTT.

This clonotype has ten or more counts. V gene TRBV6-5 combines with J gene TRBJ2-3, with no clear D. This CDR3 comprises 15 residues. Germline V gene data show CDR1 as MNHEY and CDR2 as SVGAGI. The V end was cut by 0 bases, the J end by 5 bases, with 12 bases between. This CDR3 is CASSYSLLPKDTQYF. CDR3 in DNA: TGTGCCAGCAGTTACTCGTTATTGCCCAAAGATACGCAGTATTTT.

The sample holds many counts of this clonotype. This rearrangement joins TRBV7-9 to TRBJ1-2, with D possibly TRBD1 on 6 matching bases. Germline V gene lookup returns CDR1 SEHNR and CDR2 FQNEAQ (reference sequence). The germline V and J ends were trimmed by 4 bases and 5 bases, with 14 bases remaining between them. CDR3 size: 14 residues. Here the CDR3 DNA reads TGTGCCAGCAGCTCCATTCGGGGGCTTTATGGCTACACCTTC. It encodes CASSSIRGLYGYTF.

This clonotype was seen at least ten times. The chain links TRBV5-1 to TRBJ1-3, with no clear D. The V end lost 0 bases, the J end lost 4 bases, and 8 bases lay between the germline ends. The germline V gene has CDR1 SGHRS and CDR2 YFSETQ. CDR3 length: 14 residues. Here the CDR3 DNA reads TGCGCCAGCAGCTTGGGGGGATCCGGAAACACCATATATTTT. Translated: CASSLGGSGNTIYF.

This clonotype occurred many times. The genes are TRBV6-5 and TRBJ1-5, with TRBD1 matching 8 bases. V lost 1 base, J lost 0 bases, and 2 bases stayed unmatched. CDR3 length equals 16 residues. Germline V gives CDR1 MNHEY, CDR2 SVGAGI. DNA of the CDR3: TGTGCCAGCAGTTACTGGGGACAGGCTAGCAATCAGCCCCAGCATTTT. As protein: CASSYWGQASNQPQHF.

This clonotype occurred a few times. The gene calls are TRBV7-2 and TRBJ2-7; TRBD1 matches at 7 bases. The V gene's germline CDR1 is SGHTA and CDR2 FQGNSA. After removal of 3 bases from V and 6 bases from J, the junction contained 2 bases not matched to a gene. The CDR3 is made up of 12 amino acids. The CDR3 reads CASSFYRGEQYF. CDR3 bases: TGTGCCAGCAGCTTCTACAGGGGCGAGCAGTACTTC.

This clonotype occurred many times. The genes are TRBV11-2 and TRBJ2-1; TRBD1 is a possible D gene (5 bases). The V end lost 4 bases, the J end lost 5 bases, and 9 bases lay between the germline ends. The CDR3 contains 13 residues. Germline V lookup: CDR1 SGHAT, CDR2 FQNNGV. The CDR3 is CASSWTRDNEQFF. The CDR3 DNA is TGTGCCAGCAGCTGGACACGGGACAATGAGCAGTTCTTC.

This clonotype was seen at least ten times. CDR3 in amino acids: CASNPWPRDGSNQPQHF. The CDR3 nucleotides are TGTGCCAGCAACCCTTGGCCGCGCGATGGTAGCAATCAGCCCCAGCATTTT. V and J are TRBV6-5 and TRBJ1-5, with D hard to call. This CDR3 comprises 17 residues. Germline lookup yields CDR1 MNHEY and CDR2 SVGAGI. Trimming removed 7 bases at V and 0 bases at J, with 19 bases between.

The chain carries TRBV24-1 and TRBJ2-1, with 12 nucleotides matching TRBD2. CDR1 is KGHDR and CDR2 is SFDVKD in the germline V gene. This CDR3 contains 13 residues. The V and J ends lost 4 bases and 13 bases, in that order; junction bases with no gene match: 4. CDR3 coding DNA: TGTGCCACCAGTGACCTGACTAGCGGGAGACAGTTCTTC. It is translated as CATSDLTSGRQFF.

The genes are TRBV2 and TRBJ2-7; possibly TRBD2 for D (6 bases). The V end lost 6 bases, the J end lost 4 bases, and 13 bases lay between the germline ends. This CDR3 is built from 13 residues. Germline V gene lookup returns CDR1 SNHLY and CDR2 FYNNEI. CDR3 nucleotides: TGTGCCAGCAGGGGACTCCAACCTTACGAGCAGTACTTC. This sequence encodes CASRGLQPYEQYF. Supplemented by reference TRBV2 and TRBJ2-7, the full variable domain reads EPEVTQTPSHQVTQMGQEVILRCVPISNHLYFYWYRQILGQKVEFLVSFYNNEISEKSEIFDDQFSVERPDGSNFTLKIRSTKLEDSAMYFCASRGLQPYEQYFGPGTRLTVT.

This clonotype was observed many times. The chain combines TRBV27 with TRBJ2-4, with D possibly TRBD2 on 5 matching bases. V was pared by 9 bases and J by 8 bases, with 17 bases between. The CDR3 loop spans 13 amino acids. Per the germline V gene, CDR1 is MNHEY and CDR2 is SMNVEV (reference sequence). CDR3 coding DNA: TGTGCCAGAGTCCCGGACTTCAAGGACATTCAGTACTTC. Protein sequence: CARVPDFKDIQYF.

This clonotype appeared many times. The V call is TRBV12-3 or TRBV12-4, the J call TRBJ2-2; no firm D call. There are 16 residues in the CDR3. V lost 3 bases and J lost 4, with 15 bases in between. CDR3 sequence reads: CASSFLLGIGTGELFF. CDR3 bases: TGTGCCAGCAGTTTTCTCCTGGGAATTGGCACCGGGGAGCTGTTTTTT.

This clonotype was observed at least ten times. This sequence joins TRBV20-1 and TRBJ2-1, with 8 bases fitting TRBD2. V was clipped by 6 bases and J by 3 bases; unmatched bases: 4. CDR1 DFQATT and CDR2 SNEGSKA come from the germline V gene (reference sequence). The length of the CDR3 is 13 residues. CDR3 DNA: TGCAGTGCCCCGGGACTAGGCTACAATGAGCAGTTCTTC. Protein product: CSAPGLGYNEQFF.

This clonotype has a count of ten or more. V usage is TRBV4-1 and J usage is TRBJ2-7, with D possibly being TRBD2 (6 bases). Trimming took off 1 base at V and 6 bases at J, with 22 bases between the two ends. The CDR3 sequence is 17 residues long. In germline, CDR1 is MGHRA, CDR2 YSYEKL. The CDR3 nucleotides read TGCGCCAGCAGCCAAGTCCCACCGAGCCTGGGAGGTGGCGAGCAGTACTTC. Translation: CASSQVPPSLGGGEQYF.

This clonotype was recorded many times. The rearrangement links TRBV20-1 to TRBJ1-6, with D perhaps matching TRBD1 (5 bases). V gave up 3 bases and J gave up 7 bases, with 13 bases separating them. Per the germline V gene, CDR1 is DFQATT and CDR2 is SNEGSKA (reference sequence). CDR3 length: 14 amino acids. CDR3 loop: CSASRGSPNSPLHF. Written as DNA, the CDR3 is TGCAGTGCTAGTCGGGGGTCGCCGAATTCACCCCTCCACTTT.

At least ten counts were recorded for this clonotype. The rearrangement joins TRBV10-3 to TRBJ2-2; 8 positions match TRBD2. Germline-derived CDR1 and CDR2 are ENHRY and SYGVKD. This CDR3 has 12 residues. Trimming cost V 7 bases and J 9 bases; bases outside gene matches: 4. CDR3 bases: TGTGCCATCATGAGCGGGGGAAGGGAGCTGTTTTTT. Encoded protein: CAIMSGGRELFF.

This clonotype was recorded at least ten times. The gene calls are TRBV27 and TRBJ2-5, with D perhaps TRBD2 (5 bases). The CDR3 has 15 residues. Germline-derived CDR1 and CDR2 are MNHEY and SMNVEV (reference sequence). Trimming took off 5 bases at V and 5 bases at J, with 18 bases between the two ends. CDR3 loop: CASSQIRGLAETQYF. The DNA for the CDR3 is TGTGCCAGCAGTCAAATCCGGGGATTGGCGGAGACCCAGTACTTC.

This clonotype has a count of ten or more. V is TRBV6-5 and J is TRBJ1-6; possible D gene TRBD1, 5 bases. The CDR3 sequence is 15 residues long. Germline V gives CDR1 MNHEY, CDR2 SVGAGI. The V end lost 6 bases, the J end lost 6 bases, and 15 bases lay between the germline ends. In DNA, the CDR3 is TGTGCCAGCAGAACACAGGCTGGGGGTAATTCACCCCTCCACTTT. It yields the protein CASRTQAGGNSPLHF.

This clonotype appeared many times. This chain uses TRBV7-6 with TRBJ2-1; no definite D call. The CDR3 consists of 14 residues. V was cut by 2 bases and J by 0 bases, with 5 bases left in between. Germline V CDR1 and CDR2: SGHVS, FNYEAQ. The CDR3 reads CASSLSVSYNEQFF. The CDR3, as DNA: TGTGCCAGCAGCTTATCAGTCTCCTACAATGAGCAGTTCTTC.

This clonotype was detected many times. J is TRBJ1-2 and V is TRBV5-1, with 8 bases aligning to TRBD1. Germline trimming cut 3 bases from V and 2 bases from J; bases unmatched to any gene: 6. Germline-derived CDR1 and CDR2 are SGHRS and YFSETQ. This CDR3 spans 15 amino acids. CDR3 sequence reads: CASSSRQGTNYGYTF. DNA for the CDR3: TGCGCCAGCAGCTCCCGACAGGGGACGAACTATGGCTACACCTTC. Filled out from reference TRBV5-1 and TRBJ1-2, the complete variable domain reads KAGVTQTPRYLIKTRGQQVTLSCSPISGHRSVSWYQQTPGQGLQFLFEYFSETQRNKGNFPGRFSGRQFSNSRSEMNVSTLELGDSALYLCASSSRQGTNYGYTFGSGTRLTVV.

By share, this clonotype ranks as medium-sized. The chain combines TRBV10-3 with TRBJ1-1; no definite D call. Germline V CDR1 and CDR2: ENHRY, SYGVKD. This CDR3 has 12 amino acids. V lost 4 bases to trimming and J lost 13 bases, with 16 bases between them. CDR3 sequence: CAISGSLKESFF. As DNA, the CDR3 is TGTGCCATCAGTGGGAGCTTAAAGGAGAGTTTCTTT.

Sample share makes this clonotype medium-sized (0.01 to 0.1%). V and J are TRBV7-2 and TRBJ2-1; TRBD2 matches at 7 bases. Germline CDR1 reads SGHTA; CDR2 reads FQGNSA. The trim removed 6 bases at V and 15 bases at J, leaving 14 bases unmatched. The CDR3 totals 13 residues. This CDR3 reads CASRPDPGTTPFF. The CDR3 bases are TGTGCCAGCAGACCCGACCCCGGGACTACGCCGTTCTTC. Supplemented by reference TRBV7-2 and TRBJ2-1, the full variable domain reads GAGVSQSPSNKVTEKGKDVELRCDPISGHTALYWYRQSLGQGLEFLIYFQGNSAPDKSGLPSDRFSAERTGGSVSTLTIQRTQQEDSAVYLCASRPDPGTTPFFGPGTRLTVL.

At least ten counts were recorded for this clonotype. The CDR3 region is CASSFGSRGLNQPQHF. The CDR3 nucleotides read TGTGCCAGCAGCTTCGGCAGTAGGGGACTGAATCAGCCCCAGCATTTT. The chain uses TRBV7-8 and TRBJ1-5, with D tentatively TRBD1 (5 bases). Germline CDR1 is SGHVS and CDR2 is FQNEAQ. The CDR3 is made up of 16 amino acids. Deletions cut 3 bases from V and 4 bases from J, with 16 bases between.

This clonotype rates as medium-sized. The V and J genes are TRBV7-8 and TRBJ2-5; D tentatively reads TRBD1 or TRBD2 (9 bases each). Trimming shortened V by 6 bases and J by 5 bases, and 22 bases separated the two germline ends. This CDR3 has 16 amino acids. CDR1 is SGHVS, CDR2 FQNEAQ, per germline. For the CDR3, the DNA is TGTGCCAGCAGGCTAGCGGGACAGGGAGGTCGGGAGACCCAGTACTTC. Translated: CASRLAGQGGRETQYF.

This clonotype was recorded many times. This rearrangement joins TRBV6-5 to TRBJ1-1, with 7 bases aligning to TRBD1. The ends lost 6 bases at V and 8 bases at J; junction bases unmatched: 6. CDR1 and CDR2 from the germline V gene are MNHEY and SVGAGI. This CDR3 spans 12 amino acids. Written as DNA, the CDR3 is TGTGCCAGCAGCAGACCGACAGGGGAAGCTTTCTTT. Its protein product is CASSRPTGEAFF.

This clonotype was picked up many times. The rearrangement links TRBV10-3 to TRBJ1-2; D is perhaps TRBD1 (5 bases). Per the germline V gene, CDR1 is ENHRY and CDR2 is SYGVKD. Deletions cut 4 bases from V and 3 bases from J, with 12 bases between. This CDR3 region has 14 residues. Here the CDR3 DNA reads TGTGCCATCAGTGGCAGGGAGGGTGACTATGGCTACACCTTC. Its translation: CAISGREGDYGYTF.

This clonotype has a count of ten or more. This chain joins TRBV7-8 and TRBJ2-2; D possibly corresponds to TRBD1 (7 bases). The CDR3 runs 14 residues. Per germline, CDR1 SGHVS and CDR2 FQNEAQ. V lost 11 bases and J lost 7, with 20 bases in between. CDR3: CAQGGGGYGGELFF. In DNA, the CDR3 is TGTGCCCAAGGAGGGGGCGGGTATGGCGGGGAGCTGTTTTTT.

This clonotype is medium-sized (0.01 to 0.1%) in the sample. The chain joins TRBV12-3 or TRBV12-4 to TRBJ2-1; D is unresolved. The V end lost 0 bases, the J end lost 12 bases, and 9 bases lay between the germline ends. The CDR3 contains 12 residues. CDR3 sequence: CASSLARGRQFF. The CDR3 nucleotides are TGTGCCAGCAGTTTAGCGAGAGGCCGGCAGTTCTTC.